These T cell receptor beta chains were read from a single sample in a study of blood T cell repertoires in COVID-19. Libraries were prepared by immunoSEQ multiplex PCR; TCRdb keeps only in-frame clonotypes and omits some of them. This table has about 100,000 clones, around 90% appearing once. Sequencing was performed on peripheral blood. The source of these receptors is a human donor in a cohort sampled during active COVID-19. The CDR3 runs from the conserved cysteine through the conserved F or W. The D gene is left open where the match is weak. Size tells how often a clone was seen (once, few, many) or the class of an expanded clone, and some rows leave it out.

V gene	D gene	J gene	clone size	CDR3 DNA	CDR3 protein
TRBV3-1/TRBV3-2	NA	TRBJ1-1	NA	TGTGCCAGCAGCCAAGCGGGGTCGGGCACTGAAGCTTTCTTT	CASSQAGSGTEAFF
TRBV4-2	TRBD1	TRBJ1-6	NA	TGTGCCAGCAGCCAAGAAAGGGGGCTTAGTAATTCACCCCTCCACTTT	CASSQERGLSNSPLHF
TRBV14	NA	TRBJ1-1	few	TGTGCCAGCAGCGTCCCAGGGATTAATGAAGCTTTCTTT	CASSVPGINEAFF
TRBV5-6	NA	TRBJ1-1	NA	TGTGCCAGCAGTTCCGGGACAATACGCATGAACACTGAAGCTTTCTTT	CASSSGTIRMNTEAFF
TRBV11-2	NA	TRBJ1-3	once	TGTGCCAGCAGTTCGACAGTACTCTCTGGAAACACCATATATTTT	CASSSTVLSGNTIYF
TRBV5-1	TRBD1	TRBJ2-7	NA	TGCGCCAGCAGTTCCGGGACAGTGAACTACGAGCAGTACTTC	CASSSGTVNYEQYF
TRBV24-1	NA	TRBJ2-2	NA	TGTGCCACCAGTGATTTTATCGCCGGGGAGCTGTTTTTT	CATSDFIAGELFF
TRBV6-2/TRBV6-3	NA	TRBJ1-1	NA	TGTGCCAGCAGTTCTCATACAGGGAACACTGAAGCTTTCTTT	CASSSHTGNTEAFF
TRBV4-3	NA	TRBJ1-2	NA	TGCGCCAGCAGCCAAGAGGGAGGCATCGGTGGCTACACCTTC	CASSQEGGIGGYTF
TRBV6-1	NA	TRBJ2-7	NA	TGTGCCAGCAGTGACGGTCCGGGGTCGACCTACGAGCAGTACTTC	CASSDGPGSTYEQYF
TRBV6-5	NA	TRBJ2-3	NA	TGTGCCAGCAGTTATGGCGGAGTCGGCACAGATACGCAGTATTTT	CASSYGGVGTDTQYF